A single TCR beta chain is shown here with its context. This clonotype has at least ten counts. Its antigen remains undetermined. Per-nucleotide qualities are absent, and no much larger clonotype sits a single base away. In the paper's terms, the treatment or condition label means: live attenuated yellow fever vaccine strain. At each blood-draw timepoint, two biological replicates of bulk PBMCs were collected. A standard Ficoll-Paque protocol was used to isolate PBMCs from peripheral blood. TriZol was used to extract RNA from bulk PBMCs, CD4 and CD8 fractions, and dextramer-positive and dextramer-negative fractions. This sample was taken from a study of T cells after yellow fever vaccination (dated by TCRdb to between 2017 and 2020). About the investigation overall: Libraries from fractions with low cell numbers were prepared with the SMART-Seq v4 Ultra Low Input RNA kit. To follow T-cell clones before and after both primary and booster YFV17D yellow fever vaccination, bulk TCR alpha and beta repertoires underwent longitudinal sequencing. Blood samples were taken at several timepoints before and after primary and secondary immunization, and bulk PBMC replicates and cell subsets were isolated. Two healthy male donors made up the cohort, one aged 18 to 30 years and the other aged 30 to 40 years. Broader findings and caveats from the paper: After the booster, most clones that had expanded after primary vaccination were detected again (almost 97% of CD4 and roughly nine tenths of CD8), suggesting broad maintenance of memory. Computational filtering was needed because FACS-sorted repertoires could contain abundant contaminating clonotypes from the bulk population. A small fraction of clonotypes appeared in both the CD4 and CD8 compartments, likely as a result of convergent recombination. The study included only a couple of donors, which limits how far the findings can be generalized. The secondary T-cell response was weaker than the primary response but faster, peaking on day 5 instead of day 15.

Reads for this sample came from an Illumina NovaSeq 6000. TCR cDNA was made using 5'RACE template switching, a step that added a universal primer site and unique molecular identifiers. Priming of cDNA synthesis was performed from both the TCR alpha and TCR beta constant segments. Two PCR steps were used to amplify libraries, with sample barcodes and sequencing adapters being added in the second step. Libraries were sequenced on Illumina HiSeq 2500 (2x100 bp) or NovaSeq (2x150 bp). As for how the authors treated the data: Demultiplexing of reads and collapsing into UMI consensus sequences were performed with MIGEC, and V(D)J alignment was carried out with MiXCR. Clonotypes responding to the vaccine were identified with edgeR on replicate PBMC samples, with the criteria of FDR below 0.01 and a log2 fold change above 5 up to day 15. Each bulk clonotype received a CD4 or CD8 identity based on whether the sequenced CD4 or CD8 repertoire contained that clonotype at higher abundance. TCRdb reprocessing: public reads trimmed at Q25 with fastp, clones called with MiXCR, in-frame beta chains kept. CDR3 protein sequences are deduplicated, and each keeps its most common genes and DNA. TCRdb, not the authors, supplied the V and J calls. Recorded for this sample are some 250,000 distinct CDR3 sequences; about 3.9% of them occurred a single time. The top ten hold 15% to 20% of the sample.

V is reduced by 5 bases and J by 4 bases, leaving a spacing of 13 bases between them. The CDR3 spans 14 residues, from the cysteine through the phenylalanine. Solely the CDR3 DNA is kept, with 42 bases framed from the first base. From the germline V gene (reference sequence), CDR1 is MNHEY and CDR2 is SMNVEV. The origin of this receptor is a man aged 18 to 30 who received the YFV17D yellow fever vaccine. Recombination linked TRBV27 to TRBJ2-3, with TRBD2 perhaps the D gene, on 6 matching bases. The sample was PBMCs, taken 15 days after the yellow fever booster vaccination. Read as DNA, the sequence is TGTGCCAGCAGTCAAACTAGCTGGGCAGATACGCAGTATTTT. Translated, it gives CASSQTSWADTQYF.